These 21 T cell receptor beta chains were sequenced from one sample in a study of blood T cell repertoires in COVID-19. Assay used: immunoSEQ multiplex PCR; TCRdb lists only in-frame clones, some missing. The data show 200,000 to 300,000 clones, around three quarters seen once. The material sequenced was peripheral blood. The origin of the receptors is a woman of 80 years or more with acute or convalescent COVID-19.

J is TRBJ2-5 and V is TRBV5-1; a weak D match, TRBD1 (5 bases). Trimming stripped 6 bases from V and 4 bases from J, with 16 bases between. This CDR3 has 14 residues. The germline CDR1 and CDR2 sequences are SGHRS and YFSETQ. The chain's CDR3 is CASTYPGSGETQYF. CDR3 sequence (DNA): TGCGCCAGCACCTACCCAGGGTCAGGAGAGACCCAGTACTTC.

This clone is a singleton in its sample. This chain links TRBV7-9 with TRBJ1-6; unclear D gene. V was shortened by 8 bases and J by 4 bases, with 15 bases between the two germline ends. The CDR3 totals 15 residues. Germline CDR1 reads SEHNR; CDR2 reads FQNEAQ (reference sequence). CDR3 amino acids: CASGKGSSYNSPLHF. DNA of the CDR3: TGTGCCAGCGGGAAAGGGAGTTCTTATAATTCACCCCTCCACTTT.

The rearrangement links TRBV6-5 to TRBJ1-1; 8 bases are a match to TRBD1. V trimming: 3 bases; J trimming: 4 bases; junction bases outside the gene matches: 10. CDR3 length: 16 amino acids. CDR1 and CDR2 from the germline V gene are MNHEY and SVGAGI. DNA for the CDR3: TGTGCCAGCAGTTATGATTACAGGGGGAGGATCACTGAAGCTTTCTTT. This gives the protein CASSYDYRGRITEAFF.

The chain links TRBV7-3 to TRBJ2-2; the D is unclear. V shed 3 bases and J shed 6 bases, with 8 bases lying between them. Germline V CDR1 and CDR2: SGHTA, FQGTGA. The CDR3 length is 13 residues. This CDR3 is CASSLSGPGELFF. The DNA for the CDR3 is TGTGCCAGCAGCTTGAGTGGGCCCGGGGAGCTGTTTTTT.

This chain connects TRBV6-1 to TRBJ2-1, with TRBD2 matching over 10 bases. V was clipped by 4 bases and J by 0 bases; unmatched bases: 6. The CDR3 extends over 17 amino acids. CDR1 is MNHNS, CDR2 SASEGT, per germline. The CDR3 bases are TGTGCCAGCAGTGGGCCTAGCGGGGGAAGCTCCTACAATGAGCAGTTCTTC. Residues: CASSGPSGGSSYNEQFF.

The rearrangement joins TRBV5-5 to TRBJ1-4; 10 bases agree with TRBD1. Germline CDR1 and CDR2: SGHKS and YYEKEE (reference sequence). J lost 8 bases, V lost 4 bases, and 11 bases had no gene match. This CDR3 has 16 residues. Here the CDR3 reads CASSPSSGTGVEKLFF. The DNA for the CDR3 is TGTGCCAGCAGCCCCTCCTCGGGGACAGGGGTAGAAAAACTGTTTTTT.

This clone occurred a few times. The chain links TRBV5-1 to TRBJ2-7; TRBD2 agrees at 13 bases. Germline CDR1 reads SGHRS; CDR2 reads YFSETQ. With 0 bases clipped from V and 6 bases from J, the junction kept 0 bases outside the gene matches. The CDR3 runs to 14 residues. CDR3 sequence: CASSLGLAGGEQYF. CDR3 coding DNA: TGCGCCAGCAGCTTGGGACTAGCGGGAGGCGAGCAGTACTTC.

This clone has a single count. Other DNA sequences within the sample encode an identical CDR3. The chain carries TRBV18 and TRBJ1-2, with D perhaps TRBD1 (5 bases). The CDR3 is made up of 12 amino acids. The V gene lost 3 bases and the J gene lost 4 bases, with 6 bases spanning the gap. Germline assignment: CDR1 KGHSH and CDR2 LQKENI. The CDR3 DNA is TGTGCCAGCTCACCTCAGGGCTATGGCTACACCTTC. Translation gives CASSPQGYGYTF.

J is TRBJ2-1 and V is TRBV5-4; 9 bases match TRBD2. Per germline, CDR1 SGHNT and CDR2 YYREEE (reference sequence). The CDR3 has 15 residues. J was trimmed by 0 bases and V by 4 bases; bases with no gene match: 2. CDR3 nucleotide sequence: TGTGCCAGCAGCCGTAGCGGGGGCTCCTACAATGAGCAGTTCTTC. Translation: CASSRSGGSYNEQFF.

This chain links TRBV11-2 with TRBJ2-2; perhaps TRBD1 as D (5 bases). Germline CDR1 is SGHAT and CDR2 is FQNNGV. The V gene lost 1 base and the J gene lost 1 base, with 10 bases spanning the gap. CDR3 length: 16 residues. CDR3 sequence reads: CASSLGLGVNTGELFF. CDR3 nucleotide sequence: TGTGCCAGCAGCTTAGGGCTAGGGGTGAACACCGGGGAGCTGTTTTTT.

This sequence joins TRBV7-9 and TRBJ2-7; D perhaps matches TRBD2 (6 bases). Germline CDR1 and CDR2: SEHNR and FQNEAQ (reference sequence). The CDR3 contains 15 residues. Trimming took off 5 bases at V and 4 bases at J, with 18 bases between the two ends. CDR3 nucleotide sequence: TGTGCCAGCAGCCCCCGAGGAGGGCCGGGGTACGAGCAGTACTTC. It is translated as CASSPRGGPGYEQYF.

This clone was found a few times. The chain links TRBV4-1 to TRBJ1-5; TRBD1 aligns across 7 bases. The length of the CDR3 is 15 residues. The trim removed 4 bases at V and 6 bases at J, leaving 9 bases unmatched. Germline V gene data show CDR1 as MGHRA and CDR2 as YSYEKL. This chain's CDR3 is CASSPEGGEGQPQHF. The CDR3 DNA sequence: TGCGCCAGCAGCCCGGAAGGGGGCGAGGGTCAGCCCCAGCATTTT.

This rearrangement joins TRBV10-3 to TRBJ2-1; TRBD2 matches 8 bases. Germline trimming cut 0 bases from V and 3 bases from J; bases unmatched to any gene: 4. The CDR3 has 16 residues. Per germline, CDR1 ENHRY and CDR2 SYGVKD. The CDR3 DNA reads TGTGCCATCAGTGAGTCGGCGGGGGGATACTACAATGAGCAGTTCTTC. Its protein is CAISESAGGYYNEQFF.

The V gene is TRBV7-6, the J gene TRBJ2-1, with 9 bases matching TRBD2. CDR3 size: 17 residues. V was clipped by 5 bases and J by 2 bases; unmatched bases: 10. Germline V CDR1 and CDR2: SGHVS, FNYEAQ. This CDR3 reads CASSRSGLAGPYNEQFF. The CDR3 nucleotides read TGTGCCAGCAGCCGGTCGGGACTAGCAGGCCCCTACAATGAGCAGTTCTTC.

The rearrangement joins TRBV6-5 to TRBJ2-1; 7 bases are shared with TRBD1. V lost 6 bases, J lost 7 bases, and 9 bases stayed unmatched. Germline CDR1 MNHEY, CDR2 SVGAGI. The CDR3 has 14 residues. DNA of the CDR3: TGTGCCAGCAGCCCGACAGGGATGGTAAATGAGCAGTTCTTC. Residues: CASSPTGMVNEQFF.

The chain carries TRBV6-5 and TRBJ1-5, with TRBD1 matching over 8 bases. CDR1 and CDR2 from the germline V gene are MNHEY and SVGAGI. The V and J ends lost 10 bases and 5 bases, in that order; junction bases with no gene match: 7. The CDR3 is made up of 13 amino acids. The CDR3 sequence is CATAPTGDQPQHF. CDR3 sequence (DNA): TGTGCCACGGCCCCGACAGGGGATCAGCCCCAGCATTTT.

This clone was seen more than once but under ten times. This chain uses TRBV9 with TRBJ1-1; 9 nucleotides align to TRBD1. From germline, CDR1 is SGDLS and CDR2 YYNGEE. J gave up 3 bases and V 3 bases, and 6 bases lay outside the gene matches. CDR3 length: 15 amino acids. CDR3 in DNA: TGTGCCAGCAGCGCCTACGGACAGGGGTACACTGAAGCTTTCTTT. Translated: CASSAYGQGYTEAFF.

In DNA, the CDR3 is TGCGCCAGCAGCTCCATGCCCACAGGGTTTAATGAAAAACTGTTTTTT. Its protein is CASSSMPTGFNEKLFF. The chain carries TRBV5-1 and TRBJ1-4; D might be TRBD1 (6 bases). The V gene's germline CDR1 is SGHRS and CDR2 YFSETQ. Trimming shortened V by 3 bases and J by 4 bases, and 16 bases separated the two germline ends. The CDR3 spans 16 residues.

The chain has TRBV5-1 and TRBJ1-1; D remains ambiguous. This CDR3 contains 13 residues. Germline V lookup: CDR1 SGHRS, CDR2 YFSETQ. V lost 0 bases to trimming and J lost 5 bases, with 8 bases between them. The CDR3 loop reads CASSLEWRTEAFF. The DNA of the CDR3 is TGCGCCAGCAGCTTGGAGTGGAGGACTGAAGCTTTCTTT.

The V and J genes are TRBV2 and TRBJ2-7; 12 bases are shared with TRBD2. Germline values: CDR1 SNHLY, CDR2 FYNNEI. The CDR3 totals 15 residues. V lost 6 bases and J lost 2; bases outside the gene matches: 5. The CDR3 sequence is CASRPSGRGTYEQYF. The DNA of the CDR3 is TGTGCCAGCAGACCTAGCGGGAGGGGCACCTACGAGCAGTACTTC.

The chain has TRBV11-2 and TRBJ1-5, with 7 positions matching TRBD1. Germline V gene data show CDR1 as SGHAT and CDR2 as FQNNGV. This CDR3 contains 12 residues. J was trimmed by 10 bases and V by 5 bases; bases with no gene match: 5. CDR3 protein: CASSINRGPQHF. For the CDR3, the DNA is TGTGCCAGCAGCATTAACAGGGGCCCCCAGCATTTT. Supplemented by reference TRBV11-2 and TRBJ1-5, the full variable domain reads EAGVAQSPRYKIIEKRQSVAFWCNPISGHATLYWYQQILGQGPKLLIQFQNNGVVDDSQLPKDRFSAERLKGVDSTLKIQPAKLEDSAVYLCASSINRGPQHFGDGTRLSIL.